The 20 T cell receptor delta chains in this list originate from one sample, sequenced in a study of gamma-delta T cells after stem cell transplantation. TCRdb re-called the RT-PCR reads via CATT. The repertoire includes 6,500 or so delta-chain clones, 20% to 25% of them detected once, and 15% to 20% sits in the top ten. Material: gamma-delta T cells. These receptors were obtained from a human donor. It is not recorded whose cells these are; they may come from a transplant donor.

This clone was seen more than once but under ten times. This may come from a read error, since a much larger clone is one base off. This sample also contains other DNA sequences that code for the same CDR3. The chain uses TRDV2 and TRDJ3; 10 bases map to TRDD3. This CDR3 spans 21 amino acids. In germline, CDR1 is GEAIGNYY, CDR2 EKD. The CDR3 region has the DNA TGTGCCTGCGACACTATGGTGGGGGATACCTCCAGCTCCTGGGACACCCGACAGATGTTTTTC. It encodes CACDTMVGDTSSSWDTRQMFF.

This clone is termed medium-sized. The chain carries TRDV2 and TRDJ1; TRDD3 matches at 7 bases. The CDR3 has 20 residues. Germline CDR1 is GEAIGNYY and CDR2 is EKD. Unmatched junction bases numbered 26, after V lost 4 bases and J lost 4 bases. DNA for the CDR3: TGTGCCTGTGATACTATCTCTTCACTGGGGTTGCGGGGGAGACGCGATAAACTCATCTTT. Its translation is CACDTISSLGLRGRRDKLIF.

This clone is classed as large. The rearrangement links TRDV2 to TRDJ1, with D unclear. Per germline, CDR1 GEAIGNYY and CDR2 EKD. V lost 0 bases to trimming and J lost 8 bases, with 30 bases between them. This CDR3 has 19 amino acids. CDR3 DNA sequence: TGTGCCTGTGACACCGCAGAACTAACCCTAAAGACCCTATATGGGAAACTCATCTTT. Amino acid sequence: CACDTAELTLKTLYGKLIF.

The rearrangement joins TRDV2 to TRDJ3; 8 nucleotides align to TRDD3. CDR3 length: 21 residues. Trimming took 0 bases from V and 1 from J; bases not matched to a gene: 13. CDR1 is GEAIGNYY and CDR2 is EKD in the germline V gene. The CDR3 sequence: CACDTWARDTRYSWDTRQMFF. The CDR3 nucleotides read TGTGCCTGTGACACCTGGGCTAGGGATACGCGGTATTCCTGGGACACCCGACAGATGTTTTTC.

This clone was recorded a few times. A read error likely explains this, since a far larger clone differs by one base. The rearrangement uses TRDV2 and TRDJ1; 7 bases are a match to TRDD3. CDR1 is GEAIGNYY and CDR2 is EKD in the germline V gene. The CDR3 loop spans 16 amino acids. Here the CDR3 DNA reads TGTGCCTGTGACTCCTTACTGGGGCAAAGGGCCGATAAACTCACCTTT. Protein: CACDSLLGQRADKLTF.

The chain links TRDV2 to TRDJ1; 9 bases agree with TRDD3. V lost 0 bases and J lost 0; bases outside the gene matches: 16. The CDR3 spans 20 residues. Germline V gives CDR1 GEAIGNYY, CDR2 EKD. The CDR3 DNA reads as TGTGCCTGTGACACCGTTTCTTTGGGGATACGCAATCCGTACACCGATAAACTCATCTTT. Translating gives CACDTVSLGIRNPYTDKLIF.

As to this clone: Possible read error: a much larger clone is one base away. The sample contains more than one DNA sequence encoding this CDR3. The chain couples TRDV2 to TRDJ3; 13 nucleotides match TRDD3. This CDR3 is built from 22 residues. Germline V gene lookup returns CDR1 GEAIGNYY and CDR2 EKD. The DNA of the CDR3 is TGTGCCTGTGACACCCCTCTACTGGGGGATACGCAGTCCGGCTGGGACACCCGTCAGATGTTTTTC. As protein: CACDTPLLGDTQSGWDTRQMFF.

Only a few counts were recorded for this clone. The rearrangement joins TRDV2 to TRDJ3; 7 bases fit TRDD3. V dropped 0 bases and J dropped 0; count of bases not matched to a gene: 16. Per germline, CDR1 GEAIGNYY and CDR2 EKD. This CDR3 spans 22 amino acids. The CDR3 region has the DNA TGTGCCTGTGACACCGGTGGAGCTGGGGGTCCCCTTAGCTCCTGGGACACCCGACAGATGTTTTTC. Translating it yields CACDTGGAGGPLSSWDTRQMFF.

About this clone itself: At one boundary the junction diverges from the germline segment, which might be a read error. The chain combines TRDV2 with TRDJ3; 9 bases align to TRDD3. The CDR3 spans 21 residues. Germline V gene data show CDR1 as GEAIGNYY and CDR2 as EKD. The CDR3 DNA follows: TGTGCCTGTGACAGAGTCGGGGGGGGATACCTAAGCTCCTGGGGCACCCGACAGATGTTTTTC. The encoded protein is CACDRVGGGYLSSWGTRQMFF.

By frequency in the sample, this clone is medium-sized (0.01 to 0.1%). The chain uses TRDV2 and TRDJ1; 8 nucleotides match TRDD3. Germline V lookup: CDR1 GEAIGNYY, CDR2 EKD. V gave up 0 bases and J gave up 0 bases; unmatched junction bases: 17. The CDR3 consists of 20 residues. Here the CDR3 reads CACDTLTGGPVGINTDKLIF. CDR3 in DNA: TGTGCCTGTGACACCCTCACTGGGGGGCCTGTAGGGATCAACACCGATAAACTCATCTTT.

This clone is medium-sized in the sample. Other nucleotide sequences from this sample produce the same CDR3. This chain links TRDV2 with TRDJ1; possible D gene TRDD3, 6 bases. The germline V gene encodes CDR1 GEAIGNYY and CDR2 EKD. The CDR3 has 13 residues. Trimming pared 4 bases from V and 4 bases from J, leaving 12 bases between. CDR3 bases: TGTGCCTGTGATGAGCTGGGGATCGATAAACTCATCTTT. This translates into CACDELGIDKLIF.

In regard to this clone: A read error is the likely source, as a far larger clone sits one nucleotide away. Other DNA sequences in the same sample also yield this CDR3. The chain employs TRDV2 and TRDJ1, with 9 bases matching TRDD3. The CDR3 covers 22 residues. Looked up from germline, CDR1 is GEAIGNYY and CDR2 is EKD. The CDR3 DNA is TGTGCCTGTGACACTAGCTTCCTAAGGGCCCTGGGGGATCCTCACTACACCGATAAGCTCATCTTT. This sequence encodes CACDTSFLRALGDPHYTDKLIF.

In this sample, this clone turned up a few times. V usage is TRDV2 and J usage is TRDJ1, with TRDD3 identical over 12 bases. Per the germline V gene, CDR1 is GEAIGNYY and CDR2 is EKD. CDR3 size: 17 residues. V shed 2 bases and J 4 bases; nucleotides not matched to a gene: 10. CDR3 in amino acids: CACDKLGDTRDFDKLIF. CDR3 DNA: TGTGCCTGTGACAAACTGGGGGATACTCGGGATTTCGATAAACTCATCTTT.

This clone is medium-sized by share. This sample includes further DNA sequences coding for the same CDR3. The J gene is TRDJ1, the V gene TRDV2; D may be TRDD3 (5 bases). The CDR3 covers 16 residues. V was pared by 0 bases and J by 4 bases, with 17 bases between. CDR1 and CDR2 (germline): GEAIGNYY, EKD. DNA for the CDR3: TGTGCCTGTGACACCGTGGGGTATAAGGTGGGCGATAAACTCATCTTT. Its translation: CACDTVGYKVGDKLIF.

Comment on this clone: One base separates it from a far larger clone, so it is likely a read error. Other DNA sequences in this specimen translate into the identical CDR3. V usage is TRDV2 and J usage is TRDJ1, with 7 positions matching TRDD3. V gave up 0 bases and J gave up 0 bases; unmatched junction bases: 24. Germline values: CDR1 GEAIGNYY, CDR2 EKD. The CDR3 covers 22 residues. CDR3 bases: TGTGCCTGTGACACCCTTCCCCATTACCTGGGGGCCTTACCCGGTTACACCGATAAACTCATCTTT. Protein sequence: CACDTLPHYLGALPGYTDKLIF.

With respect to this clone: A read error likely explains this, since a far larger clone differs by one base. CDR3 sequence (DNA): TGTGCCTGTGACACCATTTCTACGGGGGACCCGAGGTACACCGATAAACTCATCTTT. This encodes CACDTISTGDPRYTDKLIF. The chain joins TRDV2 to TRDJ1; D is perhaps TRDD3 (6 bases). Germline V gene sequence: CDR1 GEAIGNYY, CDR2 EKD. V lost 0 bases and J 0 bases, leaving 22 bases between the germline ends. The CDR3 length is 19 residues.

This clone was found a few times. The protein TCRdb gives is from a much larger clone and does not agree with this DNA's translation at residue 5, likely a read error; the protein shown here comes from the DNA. The CDR3 DNA is TGTGCCTGTGACGCCCTGCTGCCCTTAACCGATAAACTCATCTTT. It translates to CACDALLPLTDKLIF. The rearrangement links TRDV2 to TRDJ1; the D is unclear. This CDR3 comprises 15 residues. The germline V gene has CDR1 GEAIGNYY and CDR2 EKD. Trimming removed 3 bases from V and 2 bases from J, with 15 bases in between.

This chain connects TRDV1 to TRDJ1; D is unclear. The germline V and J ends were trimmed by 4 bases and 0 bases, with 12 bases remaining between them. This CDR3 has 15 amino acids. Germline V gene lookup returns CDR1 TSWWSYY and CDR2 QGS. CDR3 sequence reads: CALGVPESHTDKLIF. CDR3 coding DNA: TGTGCTCTTGGGGTCCCAGAGTCCCACACCGATAAACTCATCTTT.

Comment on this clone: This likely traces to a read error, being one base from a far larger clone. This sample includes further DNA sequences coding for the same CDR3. CDR3 in DNA: TGTGCCTGCGACACGATTACTGGGGGATACACCGATAAACTCATCTTT. Translating it yields CACDTITGGYTDKLIF. The chain couples TRDV2 to TRDJ1; 10 nucleotides line up with TRDD3. Germline CDR1 and CDR2: GEAIGNYY and EKD. The CDR3 has 16 residues.

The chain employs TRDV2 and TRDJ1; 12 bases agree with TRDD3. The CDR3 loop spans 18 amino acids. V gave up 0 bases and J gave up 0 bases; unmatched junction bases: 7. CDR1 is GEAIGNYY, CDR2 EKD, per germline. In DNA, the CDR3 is TGTGCCTGTGACACCTTACTGGGGGATACTAGGGACACCGATAAACTCATCTTT. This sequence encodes CACDTLLGDTRDTDKLIF.